Below, one T cell receptor (beta chain) is given with its context. The target antigen is unknown. Oncomine TCR Beta short-read sequencing was applied to DNA from cultured CD4+ T cells. Genomic DNA was extracted from cultured CD4+ T cells. MiXCR was run by TCRdb on the PCR reads, yielding one entry per CDR3 protein. The data contain approximately 9,600 distinct CDR3 sequences, around 32% of them singletons. This entry is derived from a study of vaccination and CD4 T cells after COVID-19. General study points: In median terms, SARS-CoV-2-reactive clonotypes went from approximately 21 to 40, a nonsignificant rise.

J gave up 5 bases and V 5 bases, and 10 bases lay outside the gene matches. The CDR3 contains 15 residues. Germline loops: CDR1 SEHNR, CDR2 FQNEAQ (reference sequence). As to treatment: roughly ten-day PBMC culture with coronavirus spike peptide pools or control peptides (ViraFEST assay). These CD4+ T cells came from an unexposed donor, sampled before the COVID-19 pandemic (2011-2018). Sequenced input: CD4+ T cells from blood, cultured in vitro. The chain has TRBV7-9 and TRBJ2-5; 8 nucleotides match TRBD1. The source is a human donor in good health. The CDR3 DNA reads as TGTGCCAGCAGCCAGCCAGGGGGCCCTCGGGAGACCCAGTACTTC. The encoded protein is CASSQPGGPRETQYF.